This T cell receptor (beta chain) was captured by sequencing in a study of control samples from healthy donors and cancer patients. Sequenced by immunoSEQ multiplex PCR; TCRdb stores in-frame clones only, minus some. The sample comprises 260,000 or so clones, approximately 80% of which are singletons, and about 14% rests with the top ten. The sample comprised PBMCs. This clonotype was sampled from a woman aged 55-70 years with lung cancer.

The DNA for the CDR3 is TGTGCCTGGAGTCAGGGTCCAGATACGCAGTATTTT. Protein product: CAWSQGPDTQYF. The chain carries TRBV30 and TRBJ2-3, with a tentative D call TRBD1 (5 bases). V lost 2 bases, J lost 4 bases, and 7 bases lay in between. CDR1 and CDR2 from the germline V gene are GTSNPN and SVGIG (reference sequence). The CDR3 runs to 12 residues.